This T cell receptor (beta chain) emerged from a study of blood T cell repertoires in COVID-19. The germline V gene has CDR1 SGHNT and CDR2 YYREEE (reference sequence). Trimming at V came to 4 bases and at J to 4 bases, leaving 11 bases not matched to a gene. This CDR3 contains 16 residues. This clone was observed a handful of times. This table comes from immunoSEQ multiplex PCR, and its TCRdb copy is limited to in-frame clones, with some not included. The top ten clones hold roughly 2% of a sample with roughly 260,000 clones, approximately 86% of them seen once. The V gene is TRBV5-4, the J gene TRBJ2-1, with 7 bases that match TRBD2. The receptor's source is a woman between 45 and 65 years old who had recovered from COVID-19. Sequenced: peripheral blood. The CDR3 DNA reads TGTGCCAGCAGCCCGAAGCGGCGGGGGATTTACAATGAGCAGTTCTTC. Translating gives CASSPKRRGIYNEQFF.